This T cell receptor beta chain came from a study of shared clonotypes between healthy human individuals (dated by TCRdb to about 2020). The study in broad terms: A couple of women and three men aged 18 to 49 years were included in the cohort. Leukapheresis yielded between about 0.8 and 8.9 billion PBMCs per donor. To increase sequencing depth and limit assay-specific biases, TCR repertoire library preparation and sequencing were carried out by different laboratories using diverse techniques. To estimate repertoire size and how much clonotype sharing occurs between individuals, the study deeply sequenced the blood TCR repertoires of 5 or 6 healthy adults. Per donor, three plates each were used for CD4 naive and CD4 memory, two for CD8 naive, and one for CD8 memory.

Concerning this clone itself: What this receptor recognizes is not known. No clone much larger than this one lies a single base away; base qualities are absent.

Using the deep immunoSEQ assay, TCR CDR3 regions were amplified from genomic DNA by multiplex PCR. Extracted genomic DNA from each cell subset was distributed evenly across all wells of several immunoSEQ 96-well plates, and each plate was treated as a replicate. For sorted subsets, roughly 200 ng of genomic DNA, equivalent to roughly 30,000 T cell genomes, went into each replicate PCR. Purified libraries were quantified with a Qubit 3.0 fluorometer, sized on a Bioanalyzer 2100, and re-quantified with the KAPA Library Quantification kit. Every immunoSEQ 96-well plate was sequenced on a dedicated single-read 150-cycle Illumina NextSeq 550 flow cell. The source study handled its data this way. Because only junctional sequences without quality scores were contained in the immunoSEQ output, filtering matching that applied to full-length reads could not be performed. To assign V/J genes and CDR3, sequences were annotated using PyIR, a Python wrapper for IgBLAST v1.9, with IMGT germline references. Reads were removed for weak V/J assignments (E-value above 1e-6), missing CDR3, stop codons, out-of-frame junctions, or ambiguous translated residues. V3J clonotypes were defined as sequences sharing an identical inferred V gene, J gene, and CDR3 amino acid sequence. Percentage overlap between repertoires was calculated by dividing the number of shared unique clonotypes by the size of the smaller repertoire. RTK rarefaction, the Chao1 estimator, and Recon v2.1 estimates of unobserved clonotypes were used to assess repertoire richness. OLGA was used to compute generation probabilities for all TCRbeta clonotypes that the gDNA method yielded from a handful of donors. In its TCRdb copy, this immuneACCESS table keeps in-frame sequences only and misses some clones. Where compared with another copy, unresolved V genes explain less than half of these, and the others have no known cause. Clonal size and the V and J genes are those of that table, whereas D and trimming came from the DNA. The sample yields 550,000 to 850,000 clones; approximately 79% were counted once. Approximately 1.7% of the sample rests with the top ten.

Points the paper makes about the study in general: Sampling was limited to blood, and TCR repertoires in tissue likely differ from TCR repertoires in blood. Compared with non-shared clonotypes, the clonotypes found in all four sorted-subset donors had higher generation probabilities. When four donors were compared, the shared fraction of clonotypes was roughly 4.8% for naive CD4, over 3% for naive CD8, more than 2% for memory CD4, and around 0.37% for memory CD8. The genetic and exposure-history diversity represented was limited by the small number of donors. Naive subsets generally had larger estimated clonotype richness than memory subsets. Pairwise subsampling indicated that sequencing depth was expected to affect the degree of clonotype sharing among donors. Rarefaction of sorted-subset datasets indicated incomplete sequencing despite the large sequencing depth.

Healthy HIV-negative adults with no recently reported acute infections or vaccinations were included as donors. All donors were Caucasian adults living in Nashville, Tennessee, USA. CD4+ T cells were enriched through magnetic negative selection, after which naive cells were positively selected on CD45RA and the remaining negative fraction served as the memory subset. Blood was obtained by leukapheresis, after which PBMCs were separated by Ficoll-Histopaque density gradient centrifugation and cryopreserved in liquid nitrogen vapor phase. Analytical flow cytometry was used to check the purity and quantity of each magnetically sorted T cell population. Genomic DNA was isolated from every sorted fraction and measured by UV absorbance on a Nanodrop 2000c. The CDR3, cysteine through phenylalanine, is 13 amino acids long. Only CDR3 DNA remains: 39 bases, in frame from the first base. V drops 2 bases and J drops 10 bases, leaving 11 bases in between. CDR1 and CDR2, looked up from the germline V gene (reference sequence), are MNHEY and SMNVEV.

The material sequenced was memory CD4+ T cells sorted from blood. Per the publication, the cell subset or site label means: CD45RA-negative fraction. This receptor was taken from a woman in her thirties in good health. The sequence links TRBV27 to TRBJ1-4; the D gene cannot be resolved reliably. CDR3 reads: CASSLNNDGKLFF. The sequenced DNA: TGTGCCAGCAGTTTAAACAACGATGGAAAACTGTTTTTT.